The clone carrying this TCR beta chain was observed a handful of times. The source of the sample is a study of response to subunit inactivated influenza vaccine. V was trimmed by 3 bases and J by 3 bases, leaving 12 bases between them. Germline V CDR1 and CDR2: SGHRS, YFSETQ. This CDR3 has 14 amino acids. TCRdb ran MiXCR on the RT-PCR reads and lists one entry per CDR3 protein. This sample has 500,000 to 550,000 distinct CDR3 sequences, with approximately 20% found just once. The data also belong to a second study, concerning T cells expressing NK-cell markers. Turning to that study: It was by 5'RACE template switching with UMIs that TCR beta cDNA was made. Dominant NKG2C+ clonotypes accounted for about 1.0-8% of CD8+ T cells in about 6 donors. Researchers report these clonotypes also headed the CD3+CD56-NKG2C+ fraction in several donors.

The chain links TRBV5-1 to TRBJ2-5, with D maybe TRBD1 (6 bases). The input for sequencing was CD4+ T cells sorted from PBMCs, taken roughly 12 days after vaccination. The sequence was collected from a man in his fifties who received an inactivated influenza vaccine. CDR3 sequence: CASSSGTPKETQYF. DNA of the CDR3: TGCGCCAGCAGCTCCGGGACACCTAAAGAGACCCAGTACTTC.